The 14 T cell receptor beta chains listed next were all sequenced from one sample in a study of T cell responses to AZD1222 COVID-19 vaccine. Method: immunoSEQ multiplex PCR; TCRdb's copy keeps in-frame clones and lacks some. The sample has 150,000 to 200,000 clones, 92% seen once. The starting material was peripheral blood, obtained 28 days after the second AZD1222 dose. Every receptor here comes from an adult who received the AZD1222 COVID-19 vaccine.

There are a few counts of this clone. The chain recombines TRBV7-8 with TRBJ1-2; D might be TRBD1 (6 bases). This CDR3 region has 14 residues. The ends were cut back, 2 bases at V and 4 bases at J, with 11 bases in the middle. CDR1 is SGHVS, CDR2 FQNEAQ, per germline. The CDR3 bases are TGTGCCAGCAGCTTAACGGGGGCACGCTATGGCTACACCTTC. It translates to CASSLTGARYGYTF.

The chain uses TRBV2 and TRBJ1-5; D is ambiguous. The V and J ends lost 6 bases and 0 bases respectively, with 12 bases between them. There are 15 residues in the CDR3. CDR1 is SNHLY and CDR2 is FYNNEI in the germline V gene. CDR3 protein: CASSREPDSNQPQHF. In DNA form, the CDR3 reads TGTGCCAGCAGCCGTGAGCCCGATAGCAATCAGCCCCAGCATTTT. Full variable domain (outside the CDR3, taken from reference TRBV2 and TRBJ1-5): EPEVTQTPSHQVTQMGQEVILRCVPISNHLYFYWYRQILGQKVEFLVSFYNNEISEKSEIFDDQFSVERPDGSNFTLKIRSTKLEDSAMYFCASSREPDSNQPQHFGDGTRLSIL.

V usage is TRBV11-3 and J usage is TRBJ1-1; D might be TRBD1 (5 bases). The CDR3 contains 14 residues. With 5 bases removed from V and 8 bases from J, the gap between germline ends came to 18 bases. Germline CDR1 reads SGHNT; CDR2 reads YENEEA. The CDR3 DNA sequence: TGTGCCAGCAGCGGGAGGGACGGTGGAGGGGAAGCTTTCTTT. It yields the protein CASSGRDGGGEAFF.

The chain uses TRBV10-1 and TRBJ1-4; a possible D gene is TRBD1 (6 bases). The CDR3 is 14 residues long. With 4 bases removed from V and 8 bases from J, the gap between germline ends came to 14 bases. CDR1 is WNHNN and CDR2 is SYGVQD in the germline V gene (reference sequence). The CDR3 coding sequence is TGCGCCAGCAGTGGGGCCACAGGGCCAGAAAAACTGTTTTTT. Translating gives CASSGATGPEKLFF.

As to this clone: Within the sample, other DNA sequences also encode this same CDR3. The genes are TRBV5-6 and TRBJ1-1; D gene uncertain. CDR3 length: 13 residues. Germline-derived CDR1 and CDR2 are SGHDT and YYEEEE. V shed 0 bases and J shed 1 base, with 4 bases lying between them. CDR3: CASSLGRNTEAFF. In DNA form, the CDR3 reads TGTGCCAGCAGCTTGGGAAGGAACACTGAAGCTTTCTTT.

The chain recombines TRBV4-1 with TRBJ2-7; D might be TRBD1 (5 bases). The CDR3 has 13 residues. CDR1 and CDR2 from the germline V gene are MGHRA and YSYEKL. V lost 1 base, J lost 4 bases, and 8 bases lay in between. CDR3 DNA: TGCGCCAGCAGCCAAGGGGGCAAGTACGAGCAGTACTTC. Translating gives CASSQGGKYEQYF.

V usage is TRBV2 and J usage is TRBJ2-7; maybe TRBD2 (5 bases). Germline lookup yields CDR1 SNHLY and CDR2 FYNNEI. This CDR3 is built from 16 residues. Trimming removed 3 bases at V and 4 bases at J, with 19 bases between. The CDR3: CASSDAGHFQPYEQYF. The CDR3 bases are TGTGCCAGCAGTGATGCGGGCCATTTTCAACCTTACGAGCAGTACTTC.

The chain's CDR3 is CATLDREYTDTQYF. As DNA, the CDR3 is TGTGCCACTTTGGACAGGGAGTACACAGATACGCAGTATTTT. This chain links TRBV7-9 with TRBJ2-3, with 8 nucleotides matching TRBD1. The J segment lost 2 bases and the V segment lost 10 bases, leaving 8 bases of the junction unmatched. This CDR3 has 14 residues. Germline assignment: CDR1 SEHNR and CDR2 FQNEAQ (reference sequence).

The gene calls are TRBV19 and TRBJ1-5; a weak D match, TRBD1 (6 bases). The CDR3 extends over 16 amino acids. Germline V gives CDR1 LNHDA, CDR2 SQIVND (reference sequence). With 3 bases removed from V and 2 bases from J, the gap between germline ends came to 14 bases. In DNA, the CDR3 is TGTGCCAGTAGTATTATAGGGGGGGTGGGCAATCAGCCCCAGCATTTT. Translated: CASSIIGGVGNQPQHF.

The chain combines TRBV4-2 with TRBJ1-1; D gene uncertain. Trimming took 1 base from V and 5 from J, leaving 8 bases between them. CDR3 length: 13 residues. Germline V gene data show CDR1 as LGHNA and CDR2 as YNFKEQ. CDR3 sequence: CASSQVGLTEAFF. The CDR3 DNA follows: TGTGCCAGCAGCCAAGTCGGCTTAACTGAAGCTTTCTTT.

The chain has TRBV29-1 and TRBJ2-6; perhaps TRBD2 as D (5 bases). CDR1 and CDR2 from the germline V gene are SQVTM and ANQGSEA. The CDR3 is made up of 17 amino acids. Trimming pared 6 bases from V and 0 bases from J, leaving 18 bases between. CDR3 sequence (DNA): TGCAGCGTGGCCCAGGAAGACTATAGCTCTGGGGCCAACGTCCTGACTTTC. This translates into CSVAQEDYSSGANVLTF.

The CDR3 protein is CASSPKSTAVGSPLHF. In nucleotides, the CDR3 is TGTGCCAGCAGTCCAAAGTCGACAGCAGTAGGTTCACCCCTCCACTTT. This chain links TRBV7-2 with TRBJ1-6; a weak D match, TRBD1 (5 bases). The V end lost 6 bases, the J end lost 9 bases, and 21 bases lay between the germline ends. CDR1 is SGHTA, CDR2 FQGNSA, per germline. The CDR3 runs to 16 residues.

The chain joins TRBV2 to TRBJ1-1; unclear D gene. V was clipped by 5 bases and J by 1 base, with 11 bases between them. Germline V CDR1 and CDR2: SNHLY, FYNNEI. The CDR3 is 14 residues long. Here the CDR3 reads CASSPMTANTEAFF. CDR3 nucleotides: TGTGCCAGCAGTCCGATGACGGCGAACACTGAAGCTTTCTTT.

This clone was seen a single time. The chain recombines TRBV12-5 with TRBJ2-5; TRBD1 agrees at 7 bases. The CDR3 sequence is 12 residues long. CDR1 is LGHNT, CDR2 FRNRAP, per germline. In DNA, the CDR3 is TGTGCCATGGGACAGCCTCGGGAGACCCAGTACTTC. This translates into CAMGQPRETQYF.